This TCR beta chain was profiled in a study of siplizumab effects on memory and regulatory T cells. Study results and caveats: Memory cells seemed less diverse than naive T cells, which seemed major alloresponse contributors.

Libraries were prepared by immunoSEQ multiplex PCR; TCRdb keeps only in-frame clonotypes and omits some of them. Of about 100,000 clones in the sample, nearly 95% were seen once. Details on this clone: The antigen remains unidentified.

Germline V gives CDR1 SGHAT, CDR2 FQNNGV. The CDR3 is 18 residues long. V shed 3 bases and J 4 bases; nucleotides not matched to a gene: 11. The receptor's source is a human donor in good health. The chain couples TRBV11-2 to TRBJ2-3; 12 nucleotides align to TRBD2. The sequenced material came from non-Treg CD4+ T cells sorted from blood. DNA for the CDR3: TGTGCCAGCAGCTTCAGACTAGCGGGAGAGGGATACGCAGATACGCAGTATTTT. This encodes CASSFRLAGEGYADTQYF.